The 2 T cell receptor beta chains in this list originate from one sample, sequenced in a study of cytomegalovirus exposure and HLA in healthy donors (TCRdb year 2017). The library relied on the immunoSEQ multiplex PCR assay. TCRdb re-hosts the immuneACCESS table, in-frame sequences only. Its copies lack some clones; in the studies checked, an unresolved V gene accounts for under half of them, and the cause for the rest is not known. The sample table shows over 200,000 clones, and approximately 80% are seen once. The biggest ten clones account for over 13% of the sample. Sequencing was performed on PBMCs. All receptors derive from a woman aged 30 to 39 in good health and CMV-seropositive.

The CDR3 loop is CASSPRVVLENNEQFF. CDR3 nucleotide sequence: TGTGCCAGCAGCCCTAGGGTGGTTCTAGAAAACAATGAGCAGTTCTTC. The chain has TRBV28 and TRBJ2-1; D is undetermined. This CDR3 spans 16 amino acids. Germline values: CDR1 MDHEN, CDR2 SYDVKM. The V and J ends lost 6 bases and 5 bases respectively, with 20 bases between them.

The rearrangement uses TRBV30 and TRBJ2-6; D is undetermined. CDR1 and CDR2 from the germline V gene are GTSNPN and SVGIG (reference sequence). The CDR3 loop spans 14 amino acids. The V end was cut by 0 bases, the J end by 4 bases, with 7 bases between. The CDR3, as DNA: TGTGCCTGGAGTGTCAAGTCAGGGGCCAACGTCCTGACTTTC. Amino acid sequence: CAWSVKSGANVLTF.